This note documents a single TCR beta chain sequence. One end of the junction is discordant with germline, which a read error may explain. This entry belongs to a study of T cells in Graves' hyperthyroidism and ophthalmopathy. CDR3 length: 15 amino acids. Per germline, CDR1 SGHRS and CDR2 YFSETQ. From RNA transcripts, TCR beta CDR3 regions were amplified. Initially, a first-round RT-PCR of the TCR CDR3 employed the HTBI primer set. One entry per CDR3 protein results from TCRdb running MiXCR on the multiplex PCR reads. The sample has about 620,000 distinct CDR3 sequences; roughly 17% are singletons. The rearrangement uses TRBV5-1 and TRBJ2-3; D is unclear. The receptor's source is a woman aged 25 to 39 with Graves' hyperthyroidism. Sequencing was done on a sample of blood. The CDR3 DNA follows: TGTGCCAGCAGCTTGGGCCGGGCAGGCACAGATACGCAGTATTTT. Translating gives CASSLGRAGTDTQYF.